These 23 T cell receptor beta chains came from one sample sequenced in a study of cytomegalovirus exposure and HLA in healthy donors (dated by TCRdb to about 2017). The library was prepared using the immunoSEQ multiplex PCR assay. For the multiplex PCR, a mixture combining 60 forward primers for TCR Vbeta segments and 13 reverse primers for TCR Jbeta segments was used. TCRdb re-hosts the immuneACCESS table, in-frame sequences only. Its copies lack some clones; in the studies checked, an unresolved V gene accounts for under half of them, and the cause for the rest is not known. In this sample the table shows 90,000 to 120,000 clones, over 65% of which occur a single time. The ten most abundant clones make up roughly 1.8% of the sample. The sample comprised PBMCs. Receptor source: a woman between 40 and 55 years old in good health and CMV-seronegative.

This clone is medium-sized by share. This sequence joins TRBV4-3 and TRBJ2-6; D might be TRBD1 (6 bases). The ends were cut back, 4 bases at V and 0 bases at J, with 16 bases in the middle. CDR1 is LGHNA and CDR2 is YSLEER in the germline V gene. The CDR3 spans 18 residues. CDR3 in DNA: TGCGCCAGCAGCCCCCGCGGACAGCTAACCTCTGGGGCCAACGTCCTGACTTTC. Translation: CASSPRGQLTSGANVLTF.

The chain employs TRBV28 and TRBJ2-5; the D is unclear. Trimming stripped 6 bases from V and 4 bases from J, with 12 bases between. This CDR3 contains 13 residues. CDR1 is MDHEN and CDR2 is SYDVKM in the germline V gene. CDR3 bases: TGTGCCAGCAGCACCGAGCTGAGAGAGACCCAGTACTTC. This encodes CASSTELRETQYF.

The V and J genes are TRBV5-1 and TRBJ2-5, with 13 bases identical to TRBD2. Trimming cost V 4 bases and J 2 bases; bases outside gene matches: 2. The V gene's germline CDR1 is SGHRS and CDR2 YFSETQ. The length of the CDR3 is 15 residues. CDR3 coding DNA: TGCGCCAGCAGCCAGGGACTAGCGGGGCAAGAGACCCAGTACTTC. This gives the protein CASSQGLAGQETQYF.

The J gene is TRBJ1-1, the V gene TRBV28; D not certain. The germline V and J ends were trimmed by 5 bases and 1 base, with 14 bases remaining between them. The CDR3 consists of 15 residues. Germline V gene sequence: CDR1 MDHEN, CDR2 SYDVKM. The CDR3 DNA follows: TGTGCCAGCAGTATCTATGGGCAGCAGAACACTGAAGCTTTCTTT. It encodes CASSIYGQQNTEAFF.

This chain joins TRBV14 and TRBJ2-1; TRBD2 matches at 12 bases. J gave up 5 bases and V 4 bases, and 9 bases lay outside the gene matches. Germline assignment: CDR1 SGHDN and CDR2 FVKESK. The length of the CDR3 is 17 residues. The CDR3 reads CASSPLAGGLGHNEQFF. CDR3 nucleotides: TGTGCCAGCAGCCCCCTAGCGGGAGGGCTCGGTCACAATGAGCAGTTCTTC.

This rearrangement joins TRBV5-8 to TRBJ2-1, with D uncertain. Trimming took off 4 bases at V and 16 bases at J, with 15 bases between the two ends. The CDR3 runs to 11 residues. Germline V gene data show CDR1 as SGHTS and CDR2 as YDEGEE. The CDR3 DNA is TGTGCCAGCAGCGTGGGCCTCTGGCCTTTCTTC. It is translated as CASSVGLWPFF.

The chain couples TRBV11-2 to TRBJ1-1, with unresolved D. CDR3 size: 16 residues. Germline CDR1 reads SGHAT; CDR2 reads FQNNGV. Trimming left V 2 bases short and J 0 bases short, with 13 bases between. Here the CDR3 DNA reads TGTGCCAGCAGCTTACCACCGTACGGGTTGAACACTGAAGCTTTCTTT. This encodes CASSLPPYGLNTEAFF.

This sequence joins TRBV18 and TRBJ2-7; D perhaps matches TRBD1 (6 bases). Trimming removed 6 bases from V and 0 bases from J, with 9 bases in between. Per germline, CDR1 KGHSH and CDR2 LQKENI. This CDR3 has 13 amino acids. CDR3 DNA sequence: TGTGCCAGCTCGCAGGGGTTCTCCTACGAGCAGTACTTC. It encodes CASSQGFSYEQYF.

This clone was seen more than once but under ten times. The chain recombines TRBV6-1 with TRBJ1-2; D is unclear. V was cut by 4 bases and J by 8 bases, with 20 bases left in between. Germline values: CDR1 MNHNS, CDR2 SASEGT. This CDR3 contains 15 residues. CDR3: CASSALEPTRAGYTF. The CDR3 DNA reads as TGTGCCAGCAGTGCACTAGAACCGACCCGGGCGGGCTACACCTTC.

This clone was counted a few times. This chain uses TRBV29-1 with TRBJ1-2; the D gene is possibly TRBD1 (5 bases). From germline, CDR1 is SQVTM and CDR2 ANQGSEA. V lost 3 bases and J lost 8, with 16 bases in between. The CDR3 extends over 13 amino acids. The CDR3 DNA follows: TGCAGCGTTGACCCCACGGGACTTCGGGGCTACACCTTC. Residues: CSVDPTGLRGYTF.

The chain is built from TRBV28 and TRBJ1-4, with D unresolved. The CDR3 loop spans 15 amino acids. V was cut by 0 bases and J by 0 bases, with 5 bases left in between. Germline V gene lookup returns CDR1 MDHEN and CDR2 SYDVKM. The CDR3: CASSLWPATNEKLFF. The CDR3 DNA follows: TGTGCCAGCAGTTTATGGCCAGCAACTAATGAAAAACTGTTTTTT.

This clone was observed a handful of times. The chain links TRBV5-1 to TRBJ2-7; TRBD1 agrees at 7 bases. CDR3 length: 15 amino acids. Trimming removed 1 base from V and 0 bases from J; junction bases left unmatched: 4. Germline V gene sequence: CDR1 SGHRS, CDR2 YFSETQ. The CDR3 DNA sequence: TGCGCCAGCAGCTTGTCCGGGACAGTCTCCTACGAGCAGTACTTC. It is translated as CASSLSGTVSYEQYF.

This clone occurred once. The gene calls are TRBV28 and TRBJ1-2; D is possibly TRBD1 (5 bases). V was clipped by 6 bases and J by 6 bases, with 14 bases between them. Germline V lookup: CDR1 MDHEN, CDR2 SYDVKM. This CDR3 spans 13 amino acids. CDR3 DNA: TGTGCCAGCAGGGGGGGGTCATTCGATGGCTACACCTTC. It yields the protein CASRGGSFDGYTF.

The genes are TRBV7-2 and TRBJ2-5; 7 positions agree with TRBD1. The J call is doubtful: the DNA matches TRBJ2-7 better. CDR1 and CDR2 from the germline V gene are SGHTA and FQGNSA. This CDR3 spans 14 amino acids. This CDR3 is CASSPRQGWIEQYF. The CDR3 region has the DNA TGTGCCAGCAGCCCGAGACAGGGTTGGATCGAGCAGTACTTC.

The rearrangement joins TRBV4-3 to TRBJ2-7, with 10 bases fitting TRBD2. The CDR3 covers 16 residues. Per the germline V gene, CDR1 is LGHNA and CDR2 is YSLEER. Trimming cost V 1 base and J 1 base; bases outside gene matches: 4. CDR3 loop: CASSQGLAGASYEQYF. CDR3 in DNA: TGCGCCAGCAGCCAAGGGCTAGCGGGAGCTTCCTACGAGCAGTACTTC.

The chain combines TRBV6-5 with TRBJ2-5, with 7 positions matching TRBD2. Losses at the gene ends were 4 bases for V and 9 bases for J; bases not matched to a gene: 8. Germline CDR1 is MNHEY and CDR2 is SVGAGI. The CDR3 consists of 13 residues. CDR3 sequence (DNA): TGTGCCAGCAGTTCCGGGACTATCGCGTCCCAGTACTTC. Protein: CASSSGTIASQYF.

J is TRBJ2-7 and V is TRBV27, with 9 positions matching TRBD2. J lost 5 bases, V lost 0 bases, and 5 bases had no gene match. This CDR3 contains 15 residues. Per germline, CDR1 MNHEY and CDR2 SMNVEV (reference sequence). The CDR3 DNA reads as TGTGCCAGCAGTTTATCGGCGGGAGGGCCGAACGAGCAGTACTTC. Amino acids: CASSLSAGGPNEQYF.

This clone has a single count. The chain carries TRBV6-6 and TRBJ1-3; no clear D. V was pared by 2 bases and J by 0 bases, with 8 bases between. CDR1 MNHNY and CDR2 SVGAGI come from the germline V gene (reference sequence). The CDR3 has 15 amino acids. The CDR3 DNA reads TGTGCCAGCAGTTACGTCCTCAGCTCTGGAAACACCATATATTTT. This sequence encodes CASSYVLSSGNTIYF.

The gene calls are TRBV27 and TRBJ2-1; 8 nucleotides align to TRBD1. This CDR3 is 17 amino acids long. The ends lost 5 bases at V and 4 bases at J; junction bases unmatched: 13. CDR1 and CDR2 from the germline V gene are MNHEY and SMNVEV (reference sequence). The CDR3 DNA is TGTGCCAGCAGTCCCCGGACAGGGAGCTCTTTTTACAATGAGCAGTTCTTC. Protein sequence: CASSPRTGSSFYNEQFF.

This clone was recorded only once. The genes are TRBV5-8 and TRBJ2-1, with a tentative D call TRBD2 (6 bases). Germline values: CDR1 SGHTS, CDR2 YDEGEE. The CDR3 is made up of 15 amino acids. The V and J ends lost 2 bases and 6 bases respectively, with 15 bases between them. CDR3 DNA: TGTGCCAGCAGCTTATGGGTTCGGAGGGGCAATGAGCAGTTCTTC. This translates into CASSLWVRRGNEQFF.

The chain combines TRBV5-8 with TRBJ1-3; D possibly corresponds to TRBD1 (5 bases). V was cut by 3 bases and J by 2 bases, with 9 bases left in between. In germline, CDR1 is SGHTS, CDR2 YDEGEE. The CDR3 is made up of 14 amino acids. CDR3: CASSYGGTGNTIYF. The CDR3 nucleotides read TGTGCCAGCAGCTACGGGGGGACTGGAAACACCATATATTTT.

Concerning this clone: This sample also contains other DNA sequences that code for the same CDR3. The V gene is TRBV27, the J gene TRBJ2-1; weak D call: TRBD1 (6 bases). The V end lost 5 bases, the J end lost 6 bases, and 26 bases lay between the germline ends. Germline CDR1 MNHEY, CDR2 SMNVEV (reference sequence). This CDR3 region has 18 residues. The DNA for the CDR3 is TGTGCCAGCAGTGAAAATACCGCCGGGACACGATACCCCAATGAGCAGTTCTTC. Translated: CASSENTAGTRYPNEQFF.

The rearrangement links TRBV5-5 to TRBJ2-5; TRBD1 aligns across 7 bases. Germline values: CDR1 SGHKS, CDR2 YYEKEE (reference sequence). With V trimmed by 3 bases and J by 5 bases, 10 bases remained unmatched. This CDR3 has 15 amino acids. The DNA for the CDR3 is TGTGCCAGCAGCTCGCCATCCGACAGGGTGGAGACCCAGTACTTC. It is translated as CASSSPSDRVETQYF.